The present entry profiles one TCR beta chain with its context. Its target is unknown. This record comes from a study of beta chain features in type 1 diabetes. Findings and limits, study-wide: Among type 1 diabetes patients, VDJ junctions had fewer insertions and more deletions. Among patients, naive, central memory and Treg TCRB repertoires appeared more similar than among healthy donors.

Expressed TCRB transcripts were sequenced after all isolated RNA was converted to cDNA. Generated by immunoSEQ multiplex PCR, the TCRdb table keeps only in-frame clones and is missing some. The data contain about 350,000 clones, roughly a fifth of them singletons. Each of the sorted populations had a purity greater than 95%. Between the trimmed V and J ends, which lost 4 bases and 4 bases, there was a span of 20 bases. The CDR3 extends over 16 amino acids. Per germline, CDR1 SGHRS and CDR2 YFSETQ. The chain couples TRBV5-1 to TRBJ1-2; the D gene is possibly TRBD1 (5 bases). This TCR was sampled from a woman aged 18-30 years in good health. The sequenced material came from naive CD4+ T cells from blood. DNA for the CDR3: TGCGCCAGCAGCCCCAGTGGGGGAGGGGACCTCTATGGCTACACCTTC. This codes for CASSPSGGGDLYGYTF. Full variable domain (missing parts from reference TRBV5-1 and TRBJ1-2): KAGVTQTPRYLIKTRGQQVTLSCSPISGHRSVSWYQQTPGQGLQFLFEYFSETQRNKGNFPGRFSGRQFSNSRSEMNVSTLELGDSALYLCASSPSGGGDLYGYTFGSGTRLTVV.